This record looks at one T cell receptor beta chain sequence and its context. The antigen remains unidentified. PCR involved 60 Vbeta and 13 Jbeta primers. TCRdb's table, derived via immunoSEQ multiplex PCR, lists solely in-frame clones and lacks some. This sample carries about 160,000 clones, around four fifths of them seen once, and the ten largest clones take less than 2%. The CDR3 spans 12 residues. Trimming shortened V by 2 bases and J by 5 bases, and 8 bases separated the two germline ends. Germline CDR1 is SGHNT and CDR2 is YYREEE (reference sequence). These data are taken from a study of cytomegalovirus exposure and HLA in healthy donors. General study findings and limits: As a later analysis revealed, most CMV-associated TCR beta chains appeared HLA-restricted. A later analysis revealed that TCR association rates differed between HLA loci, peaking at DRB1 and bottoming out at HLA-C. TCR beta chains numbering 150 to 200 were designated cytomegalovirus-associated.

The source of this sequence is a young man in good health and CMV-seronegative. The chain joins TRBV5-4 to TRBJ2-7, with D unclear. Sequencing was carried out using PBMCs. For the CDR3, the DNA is TGTGCCAGCAGCTTAGGTCGGGACGAGCAGTACTTC. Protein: CASSLGRDEQYF.